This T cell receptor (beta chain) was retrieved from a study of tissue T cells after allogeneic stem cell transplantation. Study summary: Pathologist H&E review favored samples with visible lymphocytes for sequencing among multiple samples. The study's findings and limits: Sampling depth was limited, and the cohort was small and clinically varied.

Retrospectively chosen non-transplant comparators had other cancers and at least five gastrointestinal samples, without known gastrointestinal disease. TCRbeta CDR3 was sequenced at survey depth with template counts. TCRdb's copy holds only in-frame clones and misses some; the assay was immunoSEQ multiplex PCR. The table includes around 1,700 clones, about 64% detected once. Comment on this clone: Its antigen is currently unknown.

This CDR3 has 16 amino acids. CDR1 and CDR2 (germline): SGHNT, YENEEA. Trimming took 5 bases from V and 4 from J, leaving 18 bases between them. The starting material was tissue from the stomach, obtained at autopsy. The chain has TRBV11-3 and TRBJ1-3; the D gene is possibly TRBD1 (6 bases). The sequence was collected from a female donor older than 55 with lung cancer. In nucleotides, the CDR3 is TGTGCCAGCAGCCTCGGGACAACGGTCCGCGGAAACACCATATATTTT. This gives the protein CASSLGTTVRGNTIYF.